This is a list of T cell receptor beta chains from one sample in a study of T cell responses to AZD1222 COVID-19 vaccine. TCRdb keeps only in-frame clones here, not all; method: immunoSEQ multiplex PCR. The sample records 95,000 to 150,000 clones, around 84% being singletons. The sample was peripheral blood, taken on day 0 of AZD1222 vaccination. These receptors were taken from an adult in good health. Each CDR3 is given with its conserved first and last residue. Fields, in order: D gene, V gene, J gene, CDR3 protein. The D gene is left open where the match is weak.

d_gene: TRBD1; v_gene: TRBV19; j_gene: TRBJ2-7; CDR3aa: CASSIPGTGYEQYF
d_gene: -; v_gene: TRBV21-1; j_gene: TRBJ1-6; CDR3aa: CASSARTEGGEGSPLHF
d_gene: -; v_gene: TRBV28; j_gene: TRBJ2-3; CDR3aa: CASRSSGADTQYF
d_gene: TRBD1; v_gene: TRBV29-1; j_gene: TRBJ2-1; CDR3aa: CSVSGQGVGNEQFF
d_gene: -; v_gene: TRBV7-2; j_gene: TRBJ1-1; CDR3aa: CASSPTRDTEAFF
d_gene: -; v_gene: TRBV7-2; j_gene: TRBJ2-7; CDR3aa: CASTERPGKACWACEQYF
d_gene: TRBD2; v_gene: TRBV27; j_gene: TRBJ2-1; CDR3aa: CASSSSSGKYNEQFF
d_gene: -; v_gene: TRBV12-3/TRBV12-4; j_gene: TRBJ1-3; CDR3aa: CASRSTAGGALHF
d_gene: -; v_gene: TRBV6-6; j_gene: TRBJ2-1; CDR3aa: CASMAGTSYNEQFF
d_gene: TRBD1; v_gene: TRBV29-1; j_gene: TRBJ2-7; CDR3aa: CSVGGTGREQYF
d_gene: -; v_gene: TRBV5-1; j_gene: TRBJ2-1; CDR3aa: CASSLVAAGEGENEQFF
d_gene: TRBD2; v_gene: TRBV6-5; j_gene: TRBJ2-2; CDR3aa: CASSRTSSNTGELFF
d_gene: -; v_gene: TRBV4-2; j_gene: TRBJ2-2; CDR3aa: CASGGTSRYTGELFF
d_gene: -; v_gene: TRBV7-3; j_gene: TRBJ2-3; CDR3aa: CASSSPPQGTDTQYF
d_gene: TRBD1; v_gene: TRBV7-2; j_gene: TRBJ1-2; CDR3aa: CASSSWTGGNYGYTF
d_gene: TRBD1; v_gene: TRBV28; j_gene: TRBJ1-2; CDR3aa: CASSGQAYGYTF
d_gene: TRBD2; v_gene: TRBV6-5; j_gene: TRBJ2-7; CDR3aa: CASSSAGGVWEQYF
d_gene: -; v_gene: TRBV7-9; j_gene: TRBJ1-2; CDR3aa: CASSLIASRGYGYTF
d_gene: -; v_gene: TRBV7-2; j_gene: TRBJ2-2; CDR3aa: CASSYAGTAGTGELFF
d_gene: -; v_gene: TRBV5-1; j_gene: TRBJ2-1; CDR3aa: CASSPAGSSYNEQFF
d_gene: -; v_gene: TRBV27; j_gene: TRBJ1-2; CDR3aa: CASRPPGALGPLRSYTF
d_gene: -; v_gene: TRBV7-2; j_gene: TRBJ1-1; CDR3aa: CASSSAGGKMNTEAFF
d_gene: TRBD1; v_gene: TRBV2; j_gene: TRBJ1-2; CDR3aa: CATAGQGPNYGYTF